Shown below are 19 T cell receptor beta chains from a single sample sequenced in a study of T cells in Graves' hyperthyroidism and ophthalmopathy. Amplified TCR beta CDR3 regions came from RNA transcripts. When the TCR CDR3 underwent first-round RT-PCR, the HTBI primer set was used. TCRdb analysed the multiplex PCR reads with MiXCR anew, one entry per CDR3 protein. This table has a few hundred thousand distinct CDR3 sequences, around 42% appearing once. The sequenced sample consisted of peripheral blood or thyroid tissue (not recorded which). The receptors stem from a woman aged 18-30 years with Graves' hyperthyroidism.

CDR3 sequence: CASSIETVNEKLFF. The CDR3 DNA reads as TGTGCCAGTAGTATAGAGACGGTTAATGAAAAACTGTTTTTT. The rearrangement links TRBV19 to TRBJ1-4, with D uncertain. V lost 0 bases and J lost 4, with 6 bases in between. Germline CDR1 LNHDA, CDR2 SQIVND (reference sequence). The CDR3 consists of 14 residues.

V usage is TRBV9 and J usage is TRBJ2-7, with D uncertain. CDR1 and CDR2 from the germline V gene are SGDLS and YYNGEE. Trimming left V 2 bases short and J 5 bases short, with 17 bases between. The CDR3 loop spans 15 amino acids. The CDR3 sequence is CASSVTPGFDHEQYF. The CDR3 DNA follows: TGTGCCAGCAGCGTGACCCCGGGCTTCGATCACGAGCAGTACTTC.

The chain has TRBV24-1 and TRBJ2-7; 8 positions agree with TRBD2. The length of the CDR3 is 15 residues. CDR1 and CDR2 from the germline V gene are KGHDR and SFDVKD. V lost 5 bases to trimming and J lost 2 bases; unmatched junction nucleotides: 7. CDR3 DNA: TGTGCCACCAGTGGATGGGCGGGAGGTCCCTACGAGCAGTACTTC. Translating gives CATSGWAGGPYEQYF.

This clonotype was seen more than once but under ten times. This chain links TRBV19 with TRBJ2-7; weak D call: TRBD2 (5 bases). Trimming shortened V by 3 bases and J by 5 bases, and 14 bases separated the two germline ends. From germline, CDR1 is LNHDA and CDR2 SQIVND (reference sequence). The CDR3 loop spans 14 amino acids. CDR3 nucleotide sequence: TGTGCCAGTAGTATGCGGCTAGCTTCCGACGAGCAGTACTTC. Protein sequence: CASSMRLASDEQYF.

J is TRBJ2-2 and V is TRBV7-2, with 10 bases lining up with TRBD2. This CDR3 spans 18 amino acids. Germline CDR1 is SGHTA and CDR2 is FQGNSA. J gave up 4 bases and V 1 base, and 9 bases lay outside the gene matches. The CDR3 bases are TGTGCCAGCAGCTTAGTCCCTCTAGCGGGAGTTAGCACCGGGGAGCTGTTTTTT. Protein sequence: CASSLVPLAGVSTGELFF.

V and J are TRBV12-3 or TRBV12-4 and TRBJ2-5; 8 bases fit TRBD2. V was pared by 4 bases and J by 4 bases, with 2 bases of the junction left unmatched. CDR3 length equals 13 residues. The CDR3, as DNA: TGTGCCAGCAGTTCTAGCGGGTTAGAGACCCAGTACTTC. Translating gives CASSSSGLETQYF.

This sequence joins TRBV15 and TRBJ2-5, with D maybe TRBD1 (5 bases). The CDR3 is made up of 14 amino acids. V was trimmed by 1 base and J by 7 bases, leaving 13 bases between them. Germline values: CDR1 LNHNV, CDR2 YYDKDF (reference sequence). The CDR3 nucleotides read TGTGCCACCAGCAGAGGGGGCGCGGTAGGGACCCAGTACTTC. Its protein product is CATSRGGAVGTQYF.

This clonotype came up a few times. The CDR3: CASRDRGDSSGNTIYF. The CDR3 bases are TGTGCCAGCAGAGACAGGGGGGATAGCTCTGGAAACACCATATATTTT. The chain is built from TRBV7-9 and TRBJ1-3; 9 bases are shared with TRBD1. Germline CDR1 SEHNR, CDR2 FQNEAQ (reference sequence). The CDR3 consists of 16 residues. The junction had 6 bases not matched to a gene; V was cut back by 6 bases and J by 0 bases.

Remarks on this clonotype: This may stem from a read error, because a much larger clone lies one nucleotide away. This chain connects TRBV7-2 to TRBJ1-2; D unresolved. The CDR3 runs 13 residues. Germline CDR1 and CDR2: SGHTA and FQGNSA. V was pared by 3 bases and J by 1 base, with 6 bases between. The CDR3 nucleotides are TGTGCCAGCAGCTTTCTGGATAACTATGGCTACACCTTC. This encodes CASSFLDNYGYTF.

The rearrangement links TRBV20-1 to TRBJ2-7, with no clear D. This CDR3 has 12 amino acids. The germline V gene has CDR1 DFQATT and CDR2 SNEGSKA (reference sequence). V was cut by 4 bases and J by 5 bases, with 12 bases left in between. This CDR3 reads CSANGLVDEQYF. DNA for the CDR3: TGCAGTGCTAATGGCCTAGTGGACGAGCAGTACTTC.

The chain carries TRBV7-6 and TRBJ1-5, with TRBD1 as a possible D gene (6 bases). CDR3 length: 14 residues. The germline V gene encodes CDR1 SGHVS and CDR2 FNYEAQ. Trimming removed 6 bases at V and 4 bases at J, with 13 bases between. CDR3 nucleotides: TGTGCCAGCAGAGACCTGGACAGAAATCAGCCCCAGCATTTT. Its protein is CASRDLDRNQPQHF.

The V gene is TRBV29-1, the J gene TRBJ2-3; tentatively, D is TRBD2 (6 bases). Between the trimmed V and J ends, which lost 6 bases and 1 base, there was a span of 17 bases. The CDR3 length is 15 residues. CDR1 and CDR2 (germline): SQVTM, ANQGSEA. CDR3 coding DNA: TGCAGCGTGGCTCGGGGCGGACTACGCACAGATACGCAGTATTTT. Amino acids: CSVARGGLRTDTQYF.

In regard to this clonotype: The conserved phenylalanine or tryptophan is not found at the CDR3 terminus, so this likely reflects a read error. The chain uses TRBV10-3 and TRBJ1-1; 9 bases fit TRBD1. Germline-derived CDR1 and CDR2 are ENHRY and SYGVKD. V was clipped by 10 bases and J by 2 bases; unmatched bases: 5. The CDR3 has 13 residues. The DNA of the CDR3 is TGTGCCACCACGACAGGGGGAAACACTGAAGCTTTCTCT. Translated: CATTTGGNTEAFS.

The CDR3 region has the DNA TGCAGTGCTAGAGATGTAAGGACACCTAATGAAAAACTGTTTTTT. Translating gives CSARDVRTPNEKLFF. The V and J genes are TRBV20-1 and TRBJ1-4, with D perhaps matching TRBD1 (5 bases). Germline CDR1 DFQATT, CDR2 SNEGSKA (reference sequence). CDR3 size: 15 residues. V lost 0 bases and J 3 bases, leaving 11 bases between the germline ends.

This clonotype was counted between two and nine times. CDR3 DNA: TGTGCCAGCAGCCAGGACATCAATCAGCCCCAGCATTTT. It is translated as CASSQDINQPQHF. This chain uses TRBV7-2 with TRBJ1-5; D possibly corresponds to TRBD1 (5 bases). V lost 5 bases, J lost 3 bases, and 8 bases lay in between. CDR3 size: 13 residues. Germline CDR1 is SGHTA and CDR2 is FQGNSA.

The chain is built from TRBV11-2 and TRBJ2-7; D unclear. V lost 7 bases and J lost 6, with 16 bases in between. This CDR3 region has 13 residues. The germline CDR1 and CDR2 sequences are SGHAT and FQNNGV. The CDR3 sequence is CASTPLLGAEQYF. The CDR3 bases are TGTGCCAGCACCCCCCTCTTGGGTGCCGAGCAGTACTTC.

This clonotype was detected many times. The genes are TRBV7-2 and TRBJ1-6; possible D gene TRBD1, 5 bases. Germline V gives CDR1 SGHTA, CDR2 FQGNSA. The CDR3 consists of 17 residues. Trimming took 5 bases from V and 4 from J, leaving 18 bases between them. CDR3 sequence reads: CASSTMPGRGYNSPLHF. CDR3 sequence (DNA): TGTGCCAGCAGCACGATGCCGGGACGGGGATATAATTCACCCCTCCACTTT.

V and J are TRBV15 and TRBJ1-1; tentatively, D is TRBD1 (5 bases). The V end lost 5 bases, the J end lost 5 bases, and 15 bases lay between the germline ends. The CDR3 totals 14 residues. CDR1 and CDR2 (germline): LNHNV, YYDKDF (reference sequence). Here the CDR3 DNA reads TGTGCCACCAGCGGGACTAGCGGGAGTACTGAAGCTTTCTTT. Amino acids: CATSGTSGSTEAFF. Filled out from reference TRBV15 and TRBJ1-1, the complete variable domain reads DAMVIQNPRYQVTQFGKPVTLSCSQTLNHNVMYWYQQKSSQAPKLLFHYYDKDFNNEADTPDNFQSRRPNTSFCFLDIRSPGLGDTAMYLCATSGTSGSTEAFFGQGTRLTVV.

This clonotype was found many times. This chain links TRBV7-2 with TRBJ2-7; 8 bases line up with TRBD1. This CDR3 comprises 16 residues. Trimming cost V 6 bases and J 1 base; bases outside gene matches: 11. Germline CDR1 SGHTA, CDR2 FQGNSA. The CDR3, as DNA: TGTGCCAGCAGAAGGTACGGGACAGGTGATTCCTACGAGCAGTACTTC. This translates into CASRRYGTGDSYEQYF.